The present entry profiles one T cell receptor beta chain with its context. This specimen comes from a study of blood T cell repertoires in COVID-19. Study context: The United States, Italy and Spain supplied acute and convalescent COVID-19 samples. From T cells, B-cell-depleted T cells, or PBMCs came the material, which was cDNA or gDNA.

V lost 1 base and J 1 base, leaving 8 bases between the germline ends. The CDR3 runs 16 residues. The germline gives CDR1 LNHDA, CDR2 SQIVND (reference sequence). In the original workflow: Reference gene primer amplification gave estimated nucleated cell counts. TCRdb keeps only in-frame clones here, not all; method: immunoSEQ multiplex PCR. Clonal size and the V and J genes are those of that table, whereas D and trimming came from the DNA. The table has a few hundred thousand clones, 82% seen once. The clonotype originates from a woman in her late teens or twenties with acute or convalescent COVID-19. The gene calls are TRBV19 and TRBJ2-6; D might be TRBD2 (5 bases). The sequenced sample was peripheral blood. CDR3 protein: CASSIGRGSGANVLTF. The CDR3 DNA follows: TGTGCCAGTAGTATAGGTAGAGGGTCTGGGGCCAACGTCCTGACTTTC. Filled out from reference TRBV19 and TRBJ2-6, the complete variable domain reads DGGITQSPKYLFRKEGQNVTLSCEQNLNHDAMYWYRQDPGQGLRLIYYSQIVNDFQKGDIAEGYSVSREKKESFPLTVTSAQKNPTAFYLCASSIGRGSGANVLTFGAGSRLTVL.